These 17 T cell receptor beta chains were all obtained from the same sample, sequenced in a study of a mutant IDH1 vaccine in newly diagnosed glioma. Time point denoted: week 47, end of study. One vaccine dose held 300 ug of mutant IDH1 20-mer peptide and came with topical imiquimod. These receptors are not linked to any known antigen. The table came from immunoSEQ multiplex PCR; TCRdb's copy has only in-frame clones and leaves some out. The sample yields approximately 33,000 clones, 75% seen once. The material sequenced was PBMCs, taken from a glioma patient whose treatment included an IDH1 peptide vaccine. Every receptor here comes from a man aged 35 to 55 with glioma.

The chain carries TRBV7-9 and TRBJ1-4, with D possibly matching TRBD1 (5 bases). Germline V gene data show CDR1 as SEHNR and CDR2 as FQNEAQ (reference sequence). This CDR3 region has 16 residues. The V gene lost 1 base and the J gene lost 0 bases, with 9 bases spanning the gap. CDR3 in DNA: TGTGCCAGCAGCTTAGGGGACGGCGCAACTAATGAAAAACTGTTTTTT. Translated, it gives CASSLGDGATNEKLFF.

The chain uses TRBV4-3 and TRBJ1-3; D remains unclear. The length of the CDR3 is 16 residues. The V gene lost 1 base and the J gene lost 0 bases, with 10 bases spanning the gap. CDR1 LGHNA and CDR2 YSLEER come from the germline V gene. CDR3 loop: CASSQGGGYSGNTIYF. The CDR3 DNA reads TGCGCCAGCAGCCAAGGAGGAGGTTACTCTGGAAACACCATATATTTT.

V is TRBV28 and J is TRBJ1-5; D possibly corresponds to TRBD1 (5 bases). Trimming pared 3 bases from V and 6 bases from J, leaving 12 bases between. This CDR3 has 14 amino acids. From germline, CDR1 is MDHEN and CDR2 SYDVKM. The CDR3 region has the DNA TGTGCCAGCAGTTTGTACAGGATCGGTCAGCCCCAGCATTTT. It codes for CASSLYRIGQPQHF.

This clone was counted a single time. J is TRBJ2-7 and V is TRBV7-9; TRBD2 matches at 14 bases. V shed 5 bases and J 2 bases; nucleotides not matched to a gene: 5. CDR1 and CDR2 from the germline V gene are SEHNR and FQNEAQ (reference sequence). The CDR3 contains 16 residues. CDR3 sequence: CASSLGLAGGTYEQYF. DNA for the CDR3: TGTGCCAGCAGCCTAGGACTAGCGGGGGGTACCTACGAGCAGTACTTC.

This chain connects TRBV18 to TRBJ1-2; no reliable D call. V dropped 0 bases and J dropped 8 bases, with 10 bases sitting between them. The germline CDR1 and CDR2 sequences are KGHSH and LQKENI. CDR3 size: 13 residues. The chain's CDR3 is CASSPPDGRGYTF. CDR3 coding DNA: TGTGCCAGCTCACCACCGGACGGAAGGGGCTACACCTTC.

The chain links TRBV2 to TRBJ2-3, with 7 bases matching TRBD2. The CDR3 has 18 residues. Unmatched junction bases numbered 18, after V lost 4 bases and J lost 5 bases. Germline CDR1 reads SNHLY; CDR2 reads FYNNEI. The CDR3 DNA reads TGTGCCAGCAGTGCGAGAAAGGCGGGAGCTTCAGGGAAAGATACGCAGTATTTT. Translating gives CASSARKAGASGKDTQYF.

The CDR3 sequence is CASSLAGTSGRVGVGTDTQYF. The CDR3 DNA is TGTGCCAGCAGCTTAGCCGGGACTAGCGGGAGAGTGGGTGTTGGCACAGATACGCAGTATTTT. The chain combines TRBV7-6 with TRBJ2-3; 14 nucleotides agree with TRBD2. Germline CDR1 is SGHVS and CDR2 is FNYEAQ. Trimming cost V 0 bases and J 1 base; bases outside gene matches: 12. The CDR3 contains 21 residues.

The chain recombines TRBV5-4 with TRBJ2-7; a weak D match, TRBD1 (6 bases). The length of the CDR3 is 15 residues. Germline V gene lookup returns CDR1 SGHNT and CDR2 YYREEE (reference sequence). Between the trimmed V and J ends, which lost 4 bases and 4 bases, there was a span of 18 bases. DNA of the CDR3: TGTGCCAGCAGCCACTCGGAAACAGGGATGTACGAGCAGTACGTC. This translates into CASSHSETGMYEQYV.

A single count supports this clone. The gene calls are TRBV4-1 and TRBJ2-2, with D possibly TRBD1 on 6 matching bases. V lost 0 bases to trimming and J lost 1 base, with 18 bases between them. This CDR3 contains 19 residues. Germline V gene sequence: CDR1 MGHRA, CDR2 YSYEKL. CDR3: CASSQDRGNPWGNTGELFF. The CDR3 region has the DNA TGCGCCAGCAGCCAAGATAGGGGGAATCCCTGGGGGAACACCGGGGAGCTGTTTTTT.

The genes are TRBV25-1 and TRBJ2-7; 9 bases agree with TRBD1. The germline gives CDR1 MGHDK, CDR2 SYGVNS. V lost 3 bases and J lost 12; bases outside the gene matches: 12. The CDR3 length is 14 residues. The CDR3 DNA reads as TGTGCCAGCAGTGACAGGGACAGGGCAACTTATCCGTACTTC. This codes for CASSDRDRATYPYF.

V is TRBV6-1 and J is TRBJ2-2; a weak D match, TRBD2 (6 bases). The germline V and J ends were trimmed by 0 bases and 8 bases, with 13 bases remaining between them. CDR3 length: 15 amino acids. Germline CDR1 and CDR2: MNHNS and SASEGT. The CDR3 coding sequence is TGTGCCAGCAGTGAAGCCCGGGACTTGGCGGGGGAGCTGTTTTTT. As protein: CASSEARDLAGELFF.

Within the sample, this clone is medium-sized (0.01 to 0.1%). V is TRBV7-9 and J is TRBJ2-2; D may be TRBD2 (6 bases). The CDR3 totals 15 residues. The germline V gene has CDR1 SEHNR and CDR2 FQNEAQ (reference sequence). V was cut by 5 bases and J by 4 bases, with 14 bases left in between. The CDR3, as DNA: TGTGCCAGCAGCCCTCCTAGCGACTTCACCGGGGAGCTGTTTTTT. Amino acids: CASSPPSDFTGELFF.

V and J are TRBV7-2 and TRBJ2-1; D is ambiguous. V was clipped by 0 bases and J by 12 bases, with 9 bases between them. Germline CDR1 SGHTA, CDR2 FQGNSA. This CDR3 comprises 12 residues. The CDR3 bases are TGTGCCAGCAGCTTAGCCACCCCAGGGCAGTTCTTC. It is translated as CASSLATPGQFF.

DNA for the CDR3: TGTGCCAGCAGCAATTTAGGCAGCACAGATACGCAGTATTTT. Translating it yields CASSNLGSTDTQYF. This rearrangement joins TRBV21-1 to TRBJ2-3. TRBV21-1 is tagged as a pseudogene. This CDR3 has 14 residues.

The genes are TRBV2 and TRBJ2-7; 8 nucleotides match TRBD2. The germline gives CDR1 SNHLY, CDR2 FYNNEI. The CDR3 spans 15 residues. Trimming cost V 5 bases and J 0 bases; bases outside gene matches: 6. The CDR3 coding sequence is TGTGCCAGCAGTTATCGCGGGAGGAGCTCCTACGAGCAGTACTTC. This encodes CASSYRGRSSYEQYF.

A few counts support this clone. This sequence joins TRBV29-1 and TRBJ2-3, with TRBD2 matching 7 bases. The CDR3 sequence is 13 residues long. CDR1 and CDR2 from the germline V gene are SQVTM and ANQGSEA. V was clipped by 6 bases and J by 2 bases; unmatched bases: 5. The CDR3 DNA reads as TGCAGCGTCTCAGCGGGAACCACAGATACGCAGTATTTT. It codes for CSVSAGTTDTQYF.

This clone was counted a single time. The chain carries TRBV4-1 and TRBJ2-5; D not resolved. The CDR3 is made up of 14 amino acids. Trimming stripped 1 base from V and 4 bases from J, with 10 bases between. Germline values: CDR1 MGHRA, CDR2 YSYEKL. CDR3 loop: CASSQAQTPETQYF. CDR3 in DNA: TGCGCCAGCAGCCAAGCACAGACCCCAGAGACCCAGTACTTC.